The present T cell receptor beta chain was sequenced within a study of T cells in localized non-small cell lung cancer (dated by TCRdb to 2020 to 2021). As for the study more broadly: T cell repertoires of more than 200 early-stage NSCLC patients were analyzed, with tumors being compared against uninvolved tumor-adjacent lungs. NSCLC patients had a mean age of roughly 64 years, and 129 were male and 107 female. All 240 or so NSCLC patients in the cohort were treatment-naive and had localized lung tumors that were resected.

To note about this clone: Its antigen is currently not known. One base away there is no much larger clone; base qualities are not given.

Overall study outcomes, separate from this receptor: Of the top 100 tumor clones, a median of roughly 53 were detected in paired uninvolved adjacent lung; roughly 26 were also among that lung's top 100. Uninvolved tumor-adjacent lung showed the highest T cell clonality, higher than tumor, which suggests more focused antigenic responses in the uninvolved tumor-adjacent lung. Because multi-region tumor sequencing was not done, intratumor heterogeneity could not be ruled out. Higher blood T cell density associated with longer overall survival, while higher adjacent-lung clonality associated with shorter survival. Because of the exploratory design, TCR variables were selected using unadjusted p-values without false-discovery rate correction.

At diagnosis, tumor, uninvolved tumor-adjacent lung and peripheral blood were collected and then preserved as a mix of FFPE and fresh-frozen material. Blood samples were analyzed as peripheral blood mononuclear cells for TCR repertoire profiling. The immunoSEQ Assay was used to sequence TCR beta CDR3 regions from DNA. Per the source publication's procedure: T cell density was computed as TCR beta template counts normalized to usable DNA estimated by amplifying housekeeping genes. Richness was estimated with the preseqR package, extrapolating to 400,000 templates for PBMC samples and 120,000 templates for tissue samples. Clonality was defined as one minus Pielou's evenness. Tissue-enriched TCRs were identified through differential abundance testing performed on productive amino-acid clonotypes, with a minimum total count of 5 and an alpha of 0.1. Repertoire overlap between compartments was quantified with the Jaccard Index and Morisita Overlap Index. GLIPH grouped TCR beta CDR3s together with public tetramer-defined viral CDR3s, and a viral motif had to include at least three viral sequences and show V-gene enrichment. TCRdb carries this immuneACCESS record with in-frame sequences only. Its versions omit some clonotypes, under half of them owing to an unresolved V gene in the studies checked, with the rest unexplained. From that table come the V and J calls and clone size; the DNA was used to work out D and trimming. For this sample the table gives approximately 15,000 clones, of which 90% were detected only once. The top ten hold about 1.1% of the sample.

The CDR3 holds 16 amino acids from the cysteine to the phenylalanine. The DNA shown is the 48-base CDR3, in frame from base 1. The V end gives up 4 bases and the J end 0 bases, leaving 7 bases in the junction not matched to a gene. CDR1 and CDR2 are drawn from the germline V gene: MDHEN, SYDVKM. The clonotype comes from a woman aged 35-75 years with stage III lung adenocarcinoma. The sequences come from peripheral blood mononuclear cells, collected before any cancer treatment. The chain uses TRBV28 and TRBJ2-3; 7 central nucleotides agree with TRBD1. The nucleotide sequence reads TGTGCCAGCAGTTCTTGGACAGGTCCTAGCACAGATACGCAGTATTTT. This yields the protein CASSSWTGPSTDTQYF. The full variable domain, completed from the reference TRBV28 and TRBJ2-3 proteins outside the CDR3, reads DVKVTQSSRYLVKRTGEKVFLECVQDMDHENMFWYRQDPGLGLRLIYFSYDVKMKEKGDIPEGYSVSREKKERFSLILESASTNQTSMYLCASSSWTGPSTDTQYFGPGTRLTVL.